The 27 T cell receptor beta chains given below trace back to one sample, sequenced in a study of blood T cell repertoires in COVID-19. TCRdb keeps only in-frame clones here, not all; method: immunoSEQ multiplex PCR. The repertoire holds 140,000 or so clones, with approximately 90% as singletons. Sequencing input: peripheral blood. The receptor set was obtained from a woman between 50 and 59 years old with acute or convalescent COVID-19.

The chain has TRBV5-4 and TRBJ1-2, with D possibly matching TRBD1 (5 bases). CDR1 SGHNT and CDR2 YYREEE come from the germline V gene (reference sequence). Deletions cut 1 base from V and 6 bases from J, with 10 bases between. This CDR3 contains 13 residues. Here the CDR3 DNA reads TGTGCCAGCAGCTTGATTCAGGGTAATGGCTACACCTTC. This sequence encodes CASSLIQGNGYTF.

The chain couples TRBV19 to TRBJ2-5; 7 bases are a match to TRBD2. The germline CDR1 and CDR2 sequences are LNHDA and SQIVND (reference sequence). The length of the CDR3 is 16 residues. After removal of 5 bases from V and 5 bases from J, the junction contained 14 bases not matched to a gene. The CDR3 bases are TGTGCCAGTAGTGCTCGGGCGGGACTACCAGGGGAGACCCAGTACTTC. Residues: CASSARAGLPGETQYF.

The V and J genes are TRBV4-2 and TRBJ1-1; 10 bases line up with TRBD1. CDR1 and CDR2 from the germline V gene are LGHNA and YNFKEQ. After removal of 0 bases from V and 1 base from J, the junction contained 2 bases not matched to a gene. This CDR3 spans 16 amino acids. This CDR3 reads CASSQEGDRGNTEAFF. The DNA for the CDR3 is TGTGCCAGCAGCCAAGAGGGGGACAGGGGGAACACTGAAGCTTTCTTT.

The sample holds one count of this clone. The chain links TRBV12-3 or TRBV12-4 to TRBJ2-3; 8 nucleotides match TRBD1. This CDR3 is 12 amino acids long. The V and J ends lost 5 bases and 10 bases, in that order; junction bases with no gene match: 5. The CDR3: CASSTGGVAQYF. The CDR3, as DNA: TGTGCCAGCAGTACAGGGGGTGTGGCGCAGTATTTT.

The chain carries TRBV29-1 and TRBJ1-2; 7 bases line up with TRBD1. Germline CDR1 SQVTM, CDR2 ANQGSEA. CDR3 length: 12 residues. V shed 5 bases, J shed 5 bases, and the junction held 5 bases outside the gene matches. CDR3 DNA: TGCAGCGTTTCAGGGGGGCCATATGGCTACACCTTC. It translates to CSVSGGPYGYTF.

The chain uses TRBV2 and TRBJ2-2, with D possibly being TRBD1 (5 bases). V lost 1 base to trimming and J lost 6 bases, with 9 bases between them. CDR1 SNHLY and CDR2 FYNNEI come from the germline V gene. CDR3 length: 14 amino acids. The CDR3 here is CASSEDRGAGELFF. In DNA, the CDR3 is TGTGCCAGCAGTGAAGATAGGGGCGCCGGGGAGCTGTTTTTT.

The table lists this clone with a count of one. The rearrangement joins TRBV19 to TRBJ1-1; perhaps TRBD1 as D (5 bases). Trimming shortened V by 3 bases and J by 1 base, and 12 bases separated the two germline ends. Looked up from germline, CDR1 is LNHDA and CDR2 is SQIVND (reference sequence). The CDR3 covers 15 residues. The CDR3 protein is CASSMGGMGNTEAFF. CDR3 in DNA: TGTGCCAGTAGTATGGGGGGGATGGGGAACACTGAAGCTTTCTTT.

With regard to this clone: Additional DNA sequences in this sample encode the identical CDR3. This chain uses TRBV28 with TRBJ1-1, with no clear D. The CDR3 has 14 amino acids. The germline CDR1 and CDR2 sequences are MDHEN and SYDVKM. Trimming stripped 2 bases from V and 1 base from J, with 8 bases between. CDR3 coding DNA: TGTGCCAGCAGTTTAGGCCAGGAGAACACTGAAGCTTTCTTT. As protein: CASSLGQENTEAFF.

The V call is TRBV12-3 or TRBV12-4, the J call TRBJ1-1; D ambiguous. With 5 bases removed from V and 3 bases from J, the gap between germline ends came to 10 bases. CDR3 length: 13 residues. CDR3 loop: CASSPGLYTEAFF. DNA of the CDR3: TGTGCCAGCAGTCCCGGGTTGTACACTGAAGCTTTCTTT.

The V and J genes are TRBV27 and TRBJ2-7, with TRBD2 matching 8 bases. Germline assignment: CDR1 MNHEY and CDR2 SMNVEV (reference sequence). The V gene end was trimmed by 4 bases and the J gene end by 6 bases; junction bases not matched to a gene: 8. The CDR3 loop spans 14 amino acids. The CDR3 DNA sequence: TGTGCCAGCAGTTCGAGTAGCGGGATCGGCGAGCAGTACTTC. This codes for CASSSSSGIGEQYF.

For the CDR3, the DNA is TGCAGCGTTTATAGCGGTATCTCCTACGAGCAGTACTTC. This encodes CSVYSGISYEQYF. The J gene is TRBJ2-7, the V gene TRBV29-1; a weak D match, TRBD2 (6 bases). Germline assignment: CDR1 SQVTM and CDR2 ANQGSEA. V lost 5 bases, J lost 0 bases, and 11 bases lay in between. CDR3 length: 13 amino acids.

This clone was seen only once. The chain carries TRBV10-3 and TRBJ1-1; TRBD1 agrees at 10 bases. V lost 4 bases, J lost 1 base, and 6 bases stayed unmatched. The CDR3 loop spans 16 amino acids. Germline V gives CDR1 ENHRY, CDR2 SYGVKD. The CDR3 protein is CAISVRDRGWNTEAFF. The CDR3 nucleotides read TGTGCCATCAGTGTCCGGGACAGGGGATGGAACACTGAAGCTTTCTTT.

The chain joins TRBV24-1 to TRBJ1-2; 12 bases are shared with TRBD1. CDR3 length equals 16 residues. Germline loops: CDR1 KGHDR, CDR2 SFDVKD. After removal of 4 bases from V and 3 bases from J, the junction contained 5 bases not matched to a gene. The CDR3 nucleotides read TGTGCCACCAGTGACCCCGGGACAGGGGGCTACTATGGCTACACCTTC. It specifies CATSDPGTGGYYGYTF.

A single count supports this clone. The J gene is TRBJ1-1, the V gene TRBV28, with D uncertain. The CDR3 extends over 14 amino acids. V lost 3 bases and J 2 bases, leaving 10 bases between the germline ends. CDR1 and CDR2 (germline): MDHEN, SYDVKM. Here the CDR3 DNA reads TGTGCCAGCAGTTTTGAGTCCTTTAACACTGAAGCTTTCTTT. It is translated as CASSFESFNTEAFF.

The chain recombines TRBV19 with TRBJ2-2, with D hard to call. Germline CDR1 is LNHDA and CDR2 is SQIVND (reference sequence). This CDR3 is built from 13 residues. V was cut by 5 bases and J by 8 bases, with 12 bases left in between. CDR3 residues: CASSFPGEGELFF. CDR3 DNA: TGTGCCAGTAGTTTCCCCGGTGAGGGGGAGCTGTTTTTT.

V is TRBV4-1 and J is TRBJ2-3; a possible D gene is TRBD2 (5 bases). This CDR3 contains 17 residues. V lost 2 bases and J lost 2, with 17 bases in between. Germline V CDR1 and CDR2: MGHRA, YSYEKL. The DNA of the CDR3 is TGCGCCAGCAGCCAATCTCGGAGGACCGGAGACACAGATACGCAGTATTTT. Translated: CASSQSRRTGDTDTQYF.

On this clone itself: This likely comes from a read error, as the CDR3 has no conserved phenylalanine or tryptophan at its end. The DNA is left out, because the CDR3 cannot be placed on it with certainty; the CDR3 is given as TCRdb lists it. J is TRBJ1-2 and V is TRBV3-1 (or the pseudogene TRBV3-2); TRBD1, the D gene given by the table, was not confirmed from the DNA. Looked up from germline, CDR1 is LGHDT and CDR2 is YNNKEL (reference sequence). With termini counted, the CDR3 has 10 amino acids. CDR3 in amino acids: CASSPRQLPY.

DNA for the CDR3: TGTGCCAGCGCGATAGACAGGGACACTGAAGCTTTCTTT. Translation gives CASAIDRDTEAFF. This chain connects TRBV7-3 to TRBJ1-1, with 7 positions matching TRBD1. There are 13 residues in the CDR3. Germline V CDR1 and CDR2: SGHTA, FQGTGA. After removal of 8 bases from V and 3 bases from J, the junction contained 6 bases not matched to a gene.

The chain links TRBV6-2 or TRBV6-3 to TRBJ2-7; D may be TRBD2 (6 bases). This CDR3 spans 15 amino acids. Germline V gene lookup returns CDR1 MNHEY and CDR2 SVGEGT. The germline V and J ends were trimmed by 4 bases and 6 bases, with 19 bases remaining between them. The DNA for the CDR3 is TGTGCCAGCAGTTGGCAACGCCCCGGAGGGACCGAGCAGTACTTC. This codes for CASSWQRPGGTEQYF.

The V and J genes are TRBV5-1 and TRBJ1-3; no firm D call. Per germline, CDR1 SGHRS and CDR2 YFSETQ. This CDR3 has 17 residues. V lost 5 bases and J 0 bases, leaving 18 bases between the germline ends. The CDR3 loop is CASSLQSPRSSGNTIYF. CDR3 coding DNA: TGCGCCAGCAGTTTACAGAGTCCGAGAAGCTCTGGAAACACCATATATTTT.

This clone was counted once. The CDR3 DNA is TGTGCCAGCAGCCCCCAGACTAGCGGGGATGAGCAGTTCTTC. This codes for CASSPQTSGDEQFF. The chain joins TRBV13 to TRBJ2-1, with 11 nucleotides matching TRBD2. Germline CDR1 reads PRHDT; CDR2 reads FYEKMQ (reference sequence). With 5 bases clipped from V and 8 bases from J, the junction kept 5 bases outside the gene matches. The CDR3 spans 14 residues.

This clone has just one count. The chain combines TRBV7-6 with TRBJ2-5; D call uncertain. Germline CDR1 SGHVS, CDR2 FNYEAQ. V was shortened by 5 bases and J by 5 bases, with 15 bases between the two germline ends. The CDR3 spans 14 residues. This CDR3 reads CASSIEATTETQYF. CDR3 in DNA: TGTGCCAGCAGCATAGAAGCGACCACCGAGACCCAGTACTTC.

The V and J genes are TRBV19 and TRBJ2-7; TRBD1 matches 10 bases. The junction had 5 bases not matched to a gene; V was cut back by 8 bases and J by 4 bases. Germline V gene data show CDR1 as LNHDA and CDR2 as SQIVND (reference sequence). This CDR3 is 13 amino acids long. This CDR3 reads CASSGQGVYEQYF. CDR3 DNA: TGTGCCAGTTCTGGACAGGGGGTTTACGAGCAGTACTTC.

This clone came up a few times. The chain carries TRBV24-1 and TRBJ2-7; D is possibly TRBD2 (5 bases). Trimming took off 2 bases at V and 2 bases at J, with 12 bases between the two ends. Germline CDR1 and CDR2: KGHDR and SFDVKD. The CDR3 is made up of 15 amino acids. CDR3 in amino acids: CATSDSRTSPYEQYF. The CDR3 coding sequence is TGTGCCACCAGTGATTCCAGGACTTCTCCCTACGAGCAGTACTTC.

The chain combines TRBV24-1 with TRBJ2-2; 15 nucleotides agree with TRBD2. This CDR3 is built from 16 residues. The trim removed 3 bases at V and 9 bases at J, leaving 4 bases unmatched. Germline V gene data show CDR1 as KGHDR and CDR2 as SFDVKD. CDR3 sequence reads: CATSDGTSGGTWELFF. CDR3 bases: TGTGCCACCAGTGATGGGACTAGCGGGGGGACGTGGGAGCTGTTTTTT.

The chain carries TRBV19 and TRBJ1-6; D possibly corresponds to TRBD1 (6 bases). Trimming took 4 bases from V and 7 from J, leaving 14 bases between them. CDR1 is LNHDA, CDR2 SQIVND, per germline (reference sequence). This CDR3 comprises 15 residues. The CDR3 is CASSKPLDRNSPLHF. In DNA form, the CDR3 reads TGTGCCAGTAGTAAGCCCCTCGACAGGAATTCACCCCTCCACTTT.

The chain employs TRBV5-1 and TRBJ1-2; D perhaps matches TRBD1 (5 bases). The CDR3 is made up of 14 amino acids. CDR1 SGHRS and CDR2 YFSETQ come from the germline V gene. V was trimmed by 4 bases and J by 4 bases, leaving 14 bases between them. This CDR3 reads CASSPPDILYGYTF. The CDR3 DNA follows: TGCGCCAGCAGCCCCCCGGACATTCTCTATGGCTACACCTTC.